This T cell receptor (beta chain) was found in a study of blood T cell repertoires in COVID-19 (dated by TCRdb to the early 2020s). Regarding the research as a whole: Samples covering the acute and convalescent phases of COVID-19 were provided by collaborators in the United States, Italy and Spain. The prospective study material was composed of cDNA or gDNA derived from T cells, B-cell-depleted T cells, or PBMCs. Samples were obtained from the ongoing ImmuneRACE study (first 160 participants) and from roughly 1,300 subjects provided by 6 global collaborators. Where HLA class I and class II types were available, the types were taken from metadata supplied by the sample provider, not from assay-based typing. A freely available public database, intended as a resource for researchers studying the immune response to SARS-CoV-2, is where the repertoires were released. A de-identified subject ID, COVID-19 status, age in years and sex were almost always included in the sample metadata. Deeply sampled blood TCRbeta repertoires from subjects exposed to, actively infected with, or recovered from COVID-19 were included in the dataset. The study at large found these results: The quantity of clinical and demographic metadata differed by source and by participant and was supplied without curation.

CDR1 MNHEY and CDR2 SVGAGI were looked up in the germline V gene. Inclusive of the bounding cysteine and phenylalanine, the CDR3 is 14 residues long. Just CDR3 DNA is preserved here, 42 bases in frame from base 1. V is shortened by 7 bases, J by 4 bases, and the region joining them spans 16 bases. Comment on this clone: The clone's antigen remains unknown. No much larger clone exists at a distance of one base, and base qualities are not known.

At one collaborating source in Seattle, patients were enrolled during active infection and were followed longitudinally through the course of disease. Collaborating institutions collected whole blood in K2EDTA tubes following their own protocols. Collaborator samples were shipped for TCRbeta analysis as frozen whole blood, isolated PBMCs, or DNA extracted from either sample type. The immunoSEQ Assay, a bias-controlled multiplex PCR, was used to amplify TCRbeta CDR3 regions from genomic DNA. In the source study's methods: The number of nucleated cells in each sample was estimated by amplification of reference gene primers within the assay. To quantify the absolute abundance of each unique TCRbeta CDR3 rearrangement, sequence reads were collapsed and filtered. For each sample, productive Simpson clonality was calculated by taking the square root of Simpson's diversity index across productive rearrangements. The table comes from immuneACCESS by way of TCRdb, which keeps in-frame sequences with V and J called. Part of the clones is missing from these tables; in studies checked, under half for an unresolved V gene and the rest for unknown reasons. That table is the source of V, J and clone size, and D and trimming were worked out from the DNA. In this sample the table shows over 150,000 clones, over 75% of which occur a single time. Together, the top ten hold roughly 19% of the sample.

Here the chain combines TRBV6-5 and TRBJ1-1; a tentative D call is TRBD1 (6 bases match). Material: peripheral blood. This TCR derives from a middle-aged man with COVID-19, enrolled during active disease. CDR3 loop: CASNPQGGGTEAFF. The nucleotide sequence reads TGTGCCAGCAACCCACAGGGTGGTGGCACTGAAGCTTTCTTT.